Shown below are 31 T cell receptor beta chains from a single sample sequenced in a study of blood T cell repertoires in COVID-19 (dated by TCRdb to the early 2020s). To prepare the library, the immunoSEQ multiplex PCR assay was applied. This is the immuneACCESS table as TCRdb keeps it, with only in-frame sequences that have V and J called. A part of the clones is gone; compared with another copy, unresolved V genes explain less than half, and the rest is unexplained. The sample table records about 200,000 clones; roughly 89% of these occur just once. The ten largest clones represent roughly 2.4% of the sample. Sequencing was carried out using PBMCs or T cells enriched from blood (not recorded which). These receptors all come from a woman between 35 and 50 years old with acute COVID-19.

V usage is TRBV15 and J usage is TRBJ1-3; weak D call: TRBD1 (6 bases). This CDR3 contains 15 residues. The ends were cut back, 4 bases at V and 2 bases at J, with 12 bases in the middle. Germline V gives CDR1 LNHNV, CDR2 YYDKDF (reference sequence). CDR3 coding DNA: TGTGCCACCAGCAATACAGGGTCTCCTGGAAACACCATATATTTT. As protein: CATSNTGSPGNTIYF.

The V and J genes are TRBV7-9 and TRBJ2-2, with a possible D match to TRBD2 (5 bases). Germline loops: CDR1 SEHNR, CDR2 FQNEAQ (reference sequence). V was shortened by 1 base and J by 0 bases, with 9 bases between the two germline ends. The CDR3 is made up of 16 amino acids. The CDR3 DNA is TGTGCCAGCAGCTTAGAATTGCGGGCGAACACCGGGGAGCTGTTTTTT. Protein: CASSLELRANTGELFF.

The rearrangement links TRBV19 to TRBJ2-1; 9 nucleotides line up with TRBD1. After removal of 6 bases from V and 3 bases from J, the junction contained 3 bases not matched to a gene. From germline, CDR1 is LNHDA and CDR2 SQIVND (reference sequence). The CDR3 has 14 amino acids. The CDR3 protein is CASSPGQGYNEQFF. For the CDR3, the DNA is TGTGCCAGTAGCCCGGGACAGGGCTACAATGAGCAGTTCTTC.

V usage is TRBV6-5 and J usage is TRBJ2-3; D possibly corresponds to TRBD1 (5 bases). The CDR3 is 13 residues long. Looked up from germline, CDR1 is MNHEY and CDR2 is SVGAGI. Trimming cost V 9 bases and J 3 bases, with 13 bases left between them. The DNA of the CDR3 is TGTGCCAGTAGGCAGGGTGGAACAGATACGCAGTATTTT. Translating it yields CASRQGGTDTQYF.

The chain employs TRBV4-2 and TRBJ2-3, with 12 bases matching TRBD2. Germline-derived CDR1 and CDR2 are LGHNA and YNFKEQ. CDR3 length: 16 residues. Trimming removed 4 bases from V and 4 bases from J; junction bases left unmatched: 6. DNA of the CDR3: TGTGCCAGCAGCCGGGCTAGCGGGGGGGCCGCAGATACGCAGTATTTT. Its translation is CASSRASGGAADTQYF.

This rearrangement joins TRBV21-1 to TRBJ2-1; the DNA was not compared with TRBD1, the D call given in the table. TRBV21-1 is designated a pseudogene. The CDR3 is 18 amino acids. The CDR3 spells CASSKGGTGCWSYNEQFF. The DNA of the CDR3 is TGTGCCAGCAGCAAAGGGGGGACAGGGTGTTGGTCCTACAATGAGCAGTTCTTC.

This rearrangement joins TRBV28 to TRBJ1-2, with TRBD1 as a possible D gene (6 bases). This CDR3 spans 16 amino acids. Trimming cost V 3 bases and J 7 bases, with 21 bases left between them. The germline CDR1 and CDR2 sequences are MDHEN and SYDVKM. The CDR3 sequence is CASSFPVGAEKAGYTF. The CDR3 region has the DNA TGTGCCAGCAGTTTTCCTGTGGGGGCCGAAAAGGCTGGCTACACCTTC.

V and J are TRBV7-9 and TRBJ2-3; 7 positions agree with TRBD1. This CDR3 comprises 14 residues. The J segment lost 5 bases and the V segment lost 8 bases, leaving 10 bases of the junction unmatched. CDR1 is SEHNR and CDR2 is FQNEAQ in the germline V gene (reference sequence). CDR3 sequence reads: CASVGTAPGDTQYF. CDR3 sequence (DNA): TGTGCCAGCGTGGGGACAGCCCCTGGAGATACGCAGTATTTT.

J is TRBJ2-2 and V is TRBV29-1; the D gene is possibly TRBD2 (6 bases). This CDR3 contains 13 residues. CDR1 is SQVTM and CDR2 is ANQGSEA in the germline V gene. Trimming stripped 4 bases from V and 6 bases from J, with 12 bases between. CDR3 DNA sequence: TGCAGCGTTGTCAGGCGGGGACCCGGGGAGCTGTTTTTT. As protein: CSVVRRGPGELFF.

This chain links TRBV3-1 (or the pseudogene TRBV3-2) with TRBJ1-3, with 8 positions matching TRBD1. CDR1 and CDR2 from the germline V gene are LGHDT and YNNKEL (reference sequence). The CDR3 length is 16 residues. V gave up 3 bases and J gave up 4 bases; unmatched junction bases: 8. The CDR3 DNA reads TGTGCCAGCAGCCAGGCAGGACAGGGTAGGGGAAACACCATATATTTT. It yields the protein CASSQAGQGRGNTIYF.

Only a few counts were recorded for this clone. The V call is TRBV19, the J call TRBJ1-5, with D tentatively TRBD1 (6 bases). CDR3 length equals 15 residues. V was cut by 4 bases and J by 3 bases, with 13 bases left in between. Germline-derived CDR1 and CDR2 are LNHDA and SQIVND (reference sequence). Written as DNA, the CDR3 is TGTGCCAGTAGTACGACACAGGGCCCCAATCAGCCCCAGCATTTT. Residues: CASSTTQGPNQPQHF.

This chain links TRBV7-2 with TRBJ1-2; D might be TRBD1 (6 bases). V shed 5 bases and J shed 8 bases, with 18 bases lying between them. Germline V gene sequence: CDR1 SGHTA, CDR2 FQGNSA. The CDR3 runs 14 residues. As DNA, the CDR3 is TGTGCCAGCAGCCACCTCTCCCAGGGGTACGGCTACACCTTC. It translates to CASSHLSQGYGYTF.

The chain combines TRBV25-1 with TRBJ1-2; possibly TRBD1 for D (5 bases). Germline assignment: CDR1 MGHDK and CDR2 SYGVNS. Trimming cost V 2 bases and J 1 base, with 11 bases left between them. CDR3 length equals 15 residues. The CDR3 DNA reads TGTGCCAGCAGTGAACAGGGTGGGGTTAACTATGGCTACACCTTC. It yields the protein CASSEQGGVNYGYTF.

V usage is TRBV21-1 and J usage is TRBJ2-7; TRBD2 reflects the table's D call only, with no check against the DNA. TRBV21-1 has pseudogene status. This CDR3 spans 16 amino acids. The CDR3 region is CASSNPGSGASYEQYF. The CDR3 region has the DNA TGTGCCAGCAGCAATCCTGGTAGCGGGGCGTCCTACGAGCAGTACTTC.

This rearrangement joins TRBV7-9 to TRBJ2-7; 7 bases align to TRBD1. The V segment lost 5 bases and the J segment 3 bases; nucleotides outside the gene matches: 10. Per the germline V gene, CDR1 is SEHNR and CDR2 is FQNEAQ (reference sequence). This CDR3 comprises 15 residues. The CDR3 DNA is TGTGCCAGCAGCCTCCCCGGGACAGTTAACTACGAGCAGTACTTC. Protein sequence: CASSLPGTVNYEQYF.

As DNA, the CDR3 is TGTGCCAGCACTTTTAGCGGGGGAACCTACGAGCAGTACTTC. This gives the protein CASTFSGGTYEQYF. V is TRBV6-5 and J is TRBJ2-7; 9 bases map to TRBD2. V shed 7 bases, J shed 2 bases, and the junction held 6 bases outside the gene matches. Germline assignment: CDR1 MNHEY and CDR2 SVGAGI. The CDR3 spans 14 residues.

The chain recombines TRBV6-5 with TRBJ1-1; D gene ambiguous. The V gene's germline CDR1 is MNHEY and CDR2 SVGAGI. V lost 2 bases, J lost 8 bases, and 18 bases lay in between. The CDR3 totals 15 residues. As DNA, the CDR3 is TGTGCCAGCAGTTACCAGTCATCAACATCCCGAGAAGCTTTCTTT. Protein product: CASSYQSSTSREAFF.

The CDR3 loop reads CASSLSQVAQQYF. The CDR3, as DNA: TGTGCCAGCAGTTTAAGTCAGGTGGCACAGCAGTACTTC. This chain joins TRBV12-3 or TRBV12-4 and TRBJ2-7; D call uncertain. V was trimmed by 2 bases and J by 8 bases, leaving 13 bases between them. This CDR3 region has 13 residues.

The gene calls are TRBV5-4 and TRBJ2-1; 10 nucleotides line up with TRBD2. Looked up from germline, CDR1 is SGHNT and CDR2 is YYREEE (reference sequence). Unmatched junction bases numbered 5, after V lost 2 bases and J lost 6 bases. The CDR3 sequence is 15 residues long. CDR3 nucleotides: TGTGCCAGCAGCTTTCTCGCTAGCGGGGGCAATGAGCAGTTCTTC. This gives the protein CASSFLASGGNEQFF. The entire variable domain, with the rest obtained from reference TRBV5-4 and TRBJ2-1, is as follows: ETGVTQSPTHLIKTRGQQVTLRCSSQSGHNTVSWYQQALGQGPQFIFQYYREEENGRGNFPPRFSGLQFPNYSSELNVNALELDDSALYLCASSFLASGGNEQFFGPGTRLTVL.

This clone was detected only a few times. The gene calls are TRBV24-1 and TRBJ2-5, with D perhaps matching TRBD1 (5 bases). V was shortened by 9 bases and J by 2 bases, with 15 bases between the two germline ends. The CDR3 has 14 amino acids. Germline V gene lookup returns CDR1 KGHDR and CDR2 SFDVKD. CDR3 loop: CATQGWAGQETQYF. The CDR3 DNA reads TGTGCCACCCAGGGATGGGCAGGGCAAGAGACCCAGTACTTC.

The rearrangement uses TRBV18 and TRBJ2-1; 10 bases agree with TRBD2. This CDR3 is built from 18 residues. After removal of 1 base from V and 8 bases from J, the junction contained 14 bases not matched to a gene. Germline V lookup: CDR1 KGHSH, CDR2 LQKENI. The CDR3 region has the DNA TGTGCCAGCTCACCACGAATGCTAGCGGGAGAAAAAAGTCATGAGCAGTTCTTC. Translated: CASSPRMLAGEKSHEQFF.

V and J are TRBV5-1 and TRBJ2-7; TRBD1 matches 7 bases. This CDR3 contains 14 residues. Germline values: CDR1 SGHRS, CDR2 YFSETQ. V dropped 3 bases and J dropped 4; count of bases not matched to a gene: 7. CDR3 coding DNA: TGCGCCAGCAGCTCCCGACAGGGTGCTTACGAGCAGTACTTC. This sequence encodes CASSSRQGAYEQYF.

V usage is TRBV3-1 (or the pseudogene TRBV3-2) and J usage is TRBJ2-7; maybe TRBD2 (5 bases). This CDR3 contains 16 residues. Trimming cost V 0 bases and J 3 bases, with 15 bases left between them. CDR1 is LGHDT, CDR2 YNNKEL, per germline (reference sequence). The CDR3 sequence: CASSQEYRGSNYEQYF. In nucleotides, the CDR3 is TGTGCCAGCAGCCAAGAATATCGGGGATCCAACTACGAGCAGTACTTC.

The chain recombines TRBV6-5 with TRBJ1-2; 7 bases are a match to TRBD1. V shed 4 bases, J shed 4 bases, and the junction held 6 bases outside the gene matches. Germline V gene data show CDR1 as MNHEY and CDR2 as SVGAGI. CDR3 length equals 14 residues. The CDR3 loop is CASSSGQGGYGYTF. As DNA, the CDR3 is TGTGCCAGCAGTTCAGGCCAGGGGGGCTATGGCTACACCTTC.

This rearrangement joins TRBV13 to TRBJ2-3; a weak D match, TRBD2 (5 bases). The CDR3 contains 12 residues. Germline CDR1 PRHDT, CDR2 FYEKMQ (reference sequence). V was trimmed by 0 bases and J by 8 bases, leaving 6 bases between them. In DNA form, the CDR3 reads TGTGCCAGCAGCTTAGGGGGGAGTACGCAGTATTTT. It encodes CASSLGGSTQYF.

The chain couples TRBV11-3 to TRBJ2-3; 8 bases match TRBD2. This CDR3 region has 18 residues. J lost 2 bases, V lost 5 bases, and 15 bases had no gene match. CDR1 SGHNT and CDR2 YENEEA come from the germline V gene. The CDR3 loop reads CASSPYSGEAGDTDTQYF. The CDR3 DNA sequence: TGTGCCAGCAGCCCGTACTCCGGGGAAGCGGGGGACACAGATACGCAGTATTTT.

For the CDR3, the DNA is TGTGCCAGTAGTATACTGACAGGTAGCAATCAGCCCCAGCATTTT. Translation gives CASSILTGSNQPQHF. The gene calls are TRBV19 and TRBJ1-5; TRBD1 is a possible D gene (6 bases). Trimming removed 2 bases from V and 0 bases from J, with 8 bases in between. This CDR3 contains 15 residues. Germline-derived CDR1 and CDR2 are LNHDA and SQIVND (reference sequence).

This chain connects TRBV19 to TRBJ1-2; D may be TRBD1 (6 bases). Per germline, CDR1 LNHDA and CDR2 SQIVND (reference sequence). The CDR3 runs to 16 residues. Trimming took 3 bases from V and 0 from J, leaving 14 bases between them. The CDR3 loop is CASSMRPGATNYGYTF. DNA for the CDR3: TGTGCCAGTAGTATGAGGCCAGGGGCCACTAACTATGGCTACACCTTC.

The V gene is TRBV6-5, the J gene TRBJ1-1; D is possibly TRBD1 (6 bases). Germline loops: CDR1 MNHEY, CDR2 SVGAGI. The CDR3 is 12 amino acids. Trimming removed 6 bases from V and 6 bases from J, with 11 bases in between. CDR3 sequence (DNA): TGTGCCAGCAGCAATGGGGGCCCTGAAGCTTTCTTT. Translated: CASSNGGPEAFF.

The chain recombines TRBV28 with TRBJ2-3; 9 positions agree with TRBD2. V was pared by 5 bases and J by 1 base, with 7 bases of the junction left unmatched. Germline values: CDR1 MDHEN, CDR2 SYDVKM. The CDR3 loop spans 16 amino acids. The CDR3 spells CASSPGLAGGTDTQYF. The CDR3 DNA reads as TGTGCCAGCAGTCCCGGTTTAGCGGGGGGCACAGATACGCAGTATTTT.

The chain couples TRBV7-6 to TRBJ1-1; 10 bases are a match to TRBD1. The CDR3 consists of 16 residues. Trimming cost V 5 bases and J 7 bases; bases outside gene matches: 13. Looked up from germline, CDR1 is SGHVS and CDR2 is FNYEAQ. CDR3 region: CASSRSGTGELGEAFF. The CDR3 DNA sequence: TGTGCCAGCAGCAGATCCGGGACAGGGGAACTCGGTGAAGCTTTCTTT.